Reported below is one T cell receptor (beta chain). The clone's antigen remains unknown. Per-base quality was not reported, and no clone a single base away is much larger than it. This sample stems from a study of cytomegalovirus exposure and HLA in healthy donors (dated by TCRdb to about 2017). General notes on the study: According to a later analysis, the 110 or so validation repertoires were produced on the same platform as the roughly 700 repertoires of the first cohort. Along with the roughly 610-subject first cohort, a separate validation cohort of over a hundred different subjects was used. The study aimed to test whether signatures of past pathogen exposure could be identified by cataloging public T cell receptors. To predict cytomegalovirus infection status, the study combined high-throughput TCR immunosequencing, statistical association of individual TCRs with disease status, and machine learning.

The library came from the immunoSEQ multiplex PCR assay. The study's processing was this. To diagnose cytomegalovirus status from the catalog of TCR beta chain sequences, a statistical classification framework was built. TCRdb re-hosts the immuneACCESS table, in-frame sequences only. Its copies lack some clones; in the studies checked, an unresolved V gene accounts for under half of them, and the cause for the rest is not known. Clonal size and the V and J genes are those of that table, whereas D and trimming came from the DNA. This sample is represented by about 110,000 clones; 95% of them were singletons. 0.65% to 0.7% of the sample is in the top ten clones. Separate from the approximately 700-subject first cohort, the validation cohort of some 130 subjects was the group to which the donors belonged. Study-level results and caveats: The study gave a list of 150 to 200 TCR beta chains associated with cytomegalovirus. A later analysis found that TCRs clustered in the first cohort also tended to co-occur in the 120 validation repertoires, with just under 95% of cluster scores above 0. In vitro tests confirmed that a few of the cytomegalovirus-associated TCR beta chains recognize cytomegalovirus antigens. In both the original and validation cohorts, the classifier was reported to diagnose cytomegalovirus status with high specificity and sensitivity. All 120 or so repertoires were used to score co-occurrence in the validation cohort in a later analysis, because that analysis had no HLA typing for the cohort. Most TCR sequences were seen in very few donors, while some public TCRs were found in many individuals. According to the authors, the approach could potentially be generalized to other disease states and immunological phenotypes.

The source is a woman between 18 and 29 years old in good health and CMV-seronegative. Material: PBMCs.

The DNA sequence reads TGTGCCAGCCGCGCCACCAGGGGGTTTTCCTATAATTCACCCCTCCACTTT. This translates into CASRATRGFSYNSPLHF. This chain is built from TRBV19 and TRBJ1-6; the junction holds 7 bases that match TRBD1. CDR1 and CDR2 are drawn from the germline V gene (reference sequence): LNHDA, SQIVND. The CDR3 sequence holds 17 residues, the cysteine and phenylalanine included. Only CDR3 DNA remains: 51 bases, in frame from the first base. V ends up 9 bases short and J 1 base short, with an unmatched junction base count of 12. The variable domain in full, with residues beyond the CDR3 obtained from the reference TRBV19 and TRBJ1-6 genes, is DGGITQSPKYLFRKEGQNVTLSCEQNLNHDAMYWYRQDPGQGLRLIYYSQIVNDFQKGDIAEGYSVSREKKESFPLTVTSAQKNPTAFYLCASRATRGFSYNSPLHFGNGTRLTVT.